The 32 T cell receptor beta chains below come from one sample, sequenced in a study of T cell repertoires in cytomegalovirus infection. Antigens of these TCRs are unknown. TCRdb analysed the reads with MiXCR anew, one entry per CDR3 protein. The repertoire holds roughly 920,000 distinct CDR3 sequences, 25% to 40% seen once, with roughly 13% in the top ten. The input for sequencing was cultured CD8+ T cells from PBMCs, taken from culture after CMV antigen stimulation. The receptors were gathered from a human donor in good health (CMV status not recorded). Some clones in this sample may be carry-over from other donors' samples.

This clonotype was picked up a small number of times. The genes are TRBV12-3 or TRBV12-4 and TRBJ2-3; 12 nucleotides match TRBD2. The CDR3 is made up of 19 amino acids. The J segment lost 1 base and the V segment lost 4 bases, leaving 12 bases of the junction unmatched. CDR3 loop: CASSYYPTSGGDRTDTQYF. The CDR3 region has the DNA TGTGCCAGCAGTTATTACCCGACTAGCGGGGGAGATCGCACAGATACGCAGTATTTT.

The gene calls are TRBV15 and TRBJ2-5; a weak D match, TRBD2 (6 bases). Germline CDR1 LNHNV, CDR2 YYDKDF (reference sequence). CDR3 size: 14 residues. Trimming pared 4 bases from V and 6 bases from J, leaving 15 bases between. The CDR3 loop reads CATSTSGTLKTQYF. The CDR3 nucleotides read TGTGCCACCAGCACCTCCGGGACTCTGAAGACCCAGTACTTC.

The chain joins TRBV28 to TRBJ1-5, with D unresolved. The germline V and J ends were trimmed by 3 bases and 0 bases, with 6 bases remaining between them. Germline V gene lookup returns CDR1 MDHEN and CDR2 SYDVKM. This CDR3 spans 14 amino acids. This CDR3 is CASSFVISNQPQHF. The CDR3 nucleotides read TGTGCCAGCAGTTTCGTAATTAGCAATCAGCCCCAGCATTTT.

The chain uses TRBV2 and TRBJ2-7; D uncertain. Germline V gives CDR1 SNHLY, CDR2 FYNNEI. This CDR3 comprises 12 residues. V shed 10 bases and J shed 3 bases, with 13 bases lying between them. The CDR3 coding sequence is TGTGCCAACGAGCGTCCCGACTACGAGCAGTACTTC. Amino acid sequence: CANERPDYEQYF.

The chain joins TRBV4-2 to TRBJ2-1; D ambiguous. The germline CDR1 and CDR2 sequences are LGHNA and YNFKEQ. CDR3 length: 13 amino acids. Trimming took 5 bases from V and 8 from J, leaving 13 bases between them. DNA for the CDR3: TGTGCCAGCAGCGGGGTAGCCTTCGATGAGCAGTTCTTC. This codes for CASSGVAFDEQFF.

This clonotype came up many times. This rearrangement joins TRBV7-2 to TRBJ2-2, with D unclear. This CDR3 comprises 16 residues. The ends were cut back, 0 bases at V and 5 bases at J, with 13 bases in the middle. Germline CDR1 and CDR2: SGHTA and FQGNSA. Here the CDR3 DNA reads TGTGCCAGCAGCTTAGCGCTAGGGTCGGGTACCGGGGAGCTGTTTTTT. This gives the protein CASSLALGSGTGELFF.

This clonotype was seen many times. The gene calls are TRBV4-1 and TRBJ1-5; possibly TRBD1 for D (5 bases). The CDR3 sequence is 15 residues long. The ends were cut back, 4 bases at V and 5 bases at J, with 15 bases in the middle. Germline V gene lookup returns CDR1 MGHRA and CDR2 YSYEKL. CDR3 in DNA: TGCGCCAGCAGCCCCGGTGGGGGTGGGTATCAGCCCCAGCATTTT. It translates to CASSPGGGGYQPQHF.

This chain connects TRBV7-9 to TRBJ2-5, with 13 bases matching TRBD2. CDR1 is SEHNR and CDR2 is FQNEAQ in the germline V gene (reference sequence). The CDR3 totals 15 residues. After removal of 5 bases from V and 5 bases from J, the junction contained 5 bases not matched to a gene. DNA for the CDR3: TGTGCCAGCAGCACTAGCGGGGGGGCCCAGGAGACCCAGTACTTC. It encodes CASSTSGGAQETQYF.

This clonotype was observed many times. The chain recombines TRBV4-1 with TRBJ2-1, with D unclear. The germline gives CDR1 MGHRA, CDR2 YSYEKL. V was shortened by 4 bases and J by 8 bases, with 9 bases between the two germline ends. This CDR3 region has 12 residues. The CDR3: CASSLFRDEQFF. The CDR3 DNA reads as TGCGCCAGCAGCCTATTCCGCGATGAGCAGTTCTTC.

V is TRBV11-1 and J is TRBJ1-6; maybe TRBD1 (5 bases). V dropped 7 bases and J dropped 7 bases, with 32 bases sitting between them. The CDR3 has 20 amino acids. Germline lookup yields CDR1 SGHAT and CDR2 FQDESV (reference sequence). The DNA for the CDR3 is TGTGCCAGCACACAACTACAGACACCTACTACCGGCGAGGGGAATTCACCCCTCCACTTT. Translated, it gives CASTQLQTPTTGEGNSPLHF. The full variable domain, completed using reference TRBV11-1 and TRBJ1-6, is EAEVAQSPRYKITEKSQAVAFWCDPISGHATLYWYRQILGQGPELLVQFQDESVVDDSQLPKDRFSAERLKGVDSTLKIQPAELGDSAMYLCASTQLQTPTTGEGNSPLHFGNGTRLTVT.

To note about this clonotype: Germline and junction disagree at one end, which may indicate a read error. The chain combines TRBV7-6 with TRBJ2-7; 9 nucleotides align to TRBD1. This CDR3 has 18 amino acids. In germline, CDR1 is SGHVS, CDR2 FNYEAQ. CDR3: CVSSSRDRAQTGVYEQYF. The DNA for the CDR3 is TGTGTCAGCAGCTCCCGGGACAGGGCCCAAACGGGAGTTTACGAGCAGTACTTC.

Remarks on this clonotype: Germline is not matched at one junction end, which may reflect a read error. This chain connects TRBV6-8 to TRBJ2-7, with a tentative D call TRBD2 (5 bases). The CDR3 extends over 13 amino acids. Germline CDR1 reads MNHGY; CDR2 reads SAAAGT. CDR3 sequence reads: CSSSTGEGYEQYF. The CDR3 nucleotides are TGTTCCAGCAGTACCGGCGAGGGCTACGAGCAGTACTTC.

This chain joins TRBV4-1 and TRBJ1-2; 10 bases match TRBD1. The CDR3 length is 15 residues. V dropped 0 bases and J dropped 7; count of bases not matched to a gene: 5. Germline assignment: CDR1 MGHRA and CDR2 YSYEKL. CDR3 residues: CASSQEAGTGVGYTF. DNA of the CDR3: TGCGCCAGCAGCCAAGAGGCTGGGACAGGGGTTGGCTACACCTTC.

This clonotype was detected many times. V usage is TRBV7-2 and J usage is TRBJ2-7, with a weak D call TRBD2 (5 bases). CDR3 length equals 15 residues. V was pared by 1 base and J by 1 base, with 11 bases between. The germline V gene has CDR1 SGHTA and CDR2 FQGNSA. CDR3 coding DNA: TGTGCCAGCAGCTTAGGACTGGGCGGGTCCTACGAGCAGTACGTC. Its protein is CASSLGLGGSYEQYV.

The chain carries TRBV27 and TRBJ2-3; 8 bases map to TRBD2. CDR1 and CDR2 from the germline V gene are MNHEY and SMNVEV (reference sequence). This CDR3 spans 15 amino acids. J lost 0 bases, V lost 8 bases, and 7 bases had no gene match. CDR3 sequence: CASVVASGSTDTQYF. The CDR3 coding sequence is TGTGCCAGCGTTGTGGCTAGCGGGAGCACAGATACGCAGTATTTT.

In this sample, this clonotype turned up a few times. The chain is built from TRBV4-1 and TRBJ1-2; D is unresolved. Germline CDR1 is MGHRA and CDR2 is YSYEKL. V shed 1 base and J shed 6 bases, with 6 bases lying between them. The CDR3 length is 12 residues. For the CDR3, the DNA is TGCGCCAGCAGCCAAGGCATGAATGGCTACACCTTC. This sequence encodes CASSQGMNGYTF.

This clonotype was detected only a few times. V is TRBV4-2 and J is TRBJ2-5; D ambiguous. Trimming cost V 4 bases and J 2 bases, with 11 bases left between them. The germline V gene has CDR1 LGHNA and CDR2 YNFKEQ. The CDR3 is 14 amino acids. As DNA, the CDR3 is TGTGCCAGCAGCCCGAGACACCCACAAGAGACCCAGTACTTC. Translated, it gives CASSPRHPQETQYF.

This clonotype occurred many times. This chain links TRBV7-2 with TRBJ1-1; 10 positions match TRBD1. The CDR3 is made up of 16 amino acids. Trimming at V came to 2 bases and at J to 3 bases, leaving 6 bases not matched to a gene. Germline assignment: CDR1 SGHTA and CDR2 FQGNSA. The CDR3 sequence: CASSLLTGGKDTEAFF. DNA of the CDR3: TGTGCCAGCAGCTTATTGACAGGGGGCAAGGACACTGAAGCTTTCTTT.

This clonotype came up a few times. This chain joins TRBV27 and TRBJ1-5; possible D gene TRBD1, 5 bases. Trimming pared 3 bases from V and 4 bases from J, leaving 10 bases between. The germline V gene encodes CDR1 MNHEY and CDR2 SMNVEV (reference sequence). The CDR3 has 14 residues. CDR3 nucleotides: TGTGCCAGCAGTTTCGGGGACGCTAATCAGCCCCAGCATTTT. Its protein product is CASSFGDANQPQHF.

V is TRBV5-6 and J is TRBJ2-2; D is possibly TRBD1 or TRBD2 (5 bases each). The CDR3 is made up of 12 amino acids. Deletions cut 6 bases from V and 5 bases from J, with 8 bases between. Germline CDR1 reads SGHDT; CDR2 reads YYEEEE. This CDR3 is CASKWGTGELFF. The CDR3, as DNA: TGTGCCAGCAAATGGGGGACCGGGGAGCTGTTTTTT. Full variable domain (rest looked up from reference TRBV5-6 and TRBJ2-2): DAGVTQSPTHLIKTRGQQVTLRCSPKSGHDTVSWYQQALGQGPQFIFQYYEEEERQRGNFPDRFSGHQFPNYSSELNVNALLLGDSALYLCASKWGTGELFFGEGSRLTVL.

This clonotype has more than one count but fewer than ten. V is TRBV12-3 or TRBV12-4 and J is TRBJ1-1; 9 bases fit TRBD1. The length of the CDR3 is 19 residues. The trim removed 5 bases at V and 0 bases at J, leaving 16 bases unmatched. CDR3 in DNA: TGTGCCAGCAGTCGGGACAGGGACGTGGAGGGAGGCATGAACACTGAAGCTTTCTTT. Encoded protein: CASSRDRDVEGGMNTEAFF.

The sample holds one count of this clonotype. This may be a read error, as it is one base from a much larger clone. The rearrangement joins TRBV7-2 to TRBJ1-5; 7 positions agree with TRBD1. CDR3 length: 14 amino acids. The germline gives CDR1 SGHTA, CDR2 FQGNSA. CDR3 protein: CASSYRQGLQTQHF. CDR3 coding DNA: TGTGCCAGCAGCTATAGACAGGGACTTCAGACCCAGCATTTT.

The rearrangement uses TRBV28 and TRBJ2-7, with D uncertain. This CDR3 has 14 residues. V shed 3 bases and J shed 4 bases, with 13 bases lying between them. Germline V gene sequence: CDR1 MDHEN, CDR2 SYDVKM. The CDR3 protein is CASSFYRGSYEQYV. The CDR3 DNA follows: TGTGCCAGCAGTTTCTACCGAGGATCATACGAGCAGTACGTC.

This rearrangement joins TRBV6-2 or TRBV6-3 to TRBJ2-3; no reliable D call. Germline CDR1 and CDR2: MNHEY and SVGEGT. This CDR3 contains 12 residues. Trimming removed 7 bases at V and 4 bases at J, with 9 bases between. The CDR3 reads CASTSGADTQYF. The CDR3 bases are TGTGCCAGCACTTCCGGTGCAGATACGCAGTATTTT.

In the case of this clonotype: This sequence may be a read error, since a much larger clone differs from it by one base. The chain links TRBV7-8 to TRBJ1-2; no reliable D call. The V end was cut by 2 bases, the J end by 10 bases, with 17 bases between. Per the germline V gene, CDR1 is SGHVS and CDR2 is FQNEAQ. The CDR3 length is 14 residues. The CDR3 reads CASSLLVGDPDYTF. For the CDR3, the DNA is TGTGCCAGCAGCTTACTGGTTGGGGATCCTGACTACACCTTC. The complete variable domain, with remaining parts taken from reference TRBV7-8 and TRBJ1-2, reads GAGVSQSPRYKVAKRGQDVALRCDPISGHVSLFWYQQALGQGPEFLTYFQNEAQLDKSGLPSDRFFAERPEGSVSTLKIQRTQQEDSAVYLCASSLLVGDPDYTFGSGTRLTVV.

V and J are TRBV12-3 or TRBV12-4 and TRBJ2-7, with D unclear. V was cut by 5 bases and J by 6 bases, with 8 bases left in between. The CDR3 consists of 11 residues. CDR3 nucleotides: TGTGCCAGCAGTCCTTCGGTCGAGCAGTACTTC. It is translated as CASSPSVEQYF.

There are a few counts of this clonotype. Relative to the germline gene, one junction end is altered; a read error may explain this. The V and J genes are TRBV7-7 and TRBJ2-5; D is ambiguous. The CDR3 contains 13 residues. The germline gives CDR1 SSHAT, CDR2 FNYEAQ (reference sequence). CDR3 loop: CASSFRDMETQYF. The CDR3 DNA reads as TGTGCTAGCAGCTTTCGAGACATGGAGACCCAGTACTTC.

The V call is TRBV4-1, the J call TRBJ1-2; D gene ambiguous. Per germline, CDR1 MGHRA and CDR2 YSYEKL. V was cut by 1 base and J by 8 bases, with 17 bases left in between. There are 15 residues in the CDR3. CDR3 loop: CASSQGAGSVMGYTF. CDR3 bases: TGCGCCAGCAGCCAAGGGGCAGGAAGTGTTATGGGCTACACCTTC.

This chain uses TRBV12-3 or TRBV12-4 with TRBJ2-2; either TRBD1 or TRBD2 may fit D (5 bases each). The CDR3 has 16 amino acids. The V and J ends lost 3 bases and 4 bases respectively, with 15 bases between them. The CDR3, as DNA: TGTGCCAGCAGTTTGATCCCCGGGGCCCCCACCGGGGAGCTGTTTTTT. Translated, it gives CASSLIPGAPTGELFF.

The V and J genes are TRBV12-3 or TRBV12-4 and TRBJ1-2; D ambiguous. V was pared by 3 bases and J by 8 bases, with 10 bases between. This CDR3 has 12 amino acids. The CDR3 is CASSFRADGYTF. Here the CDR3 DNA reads TGTGCCAGCAGTTTTAGGGCAGACGGCTACACCTTC.

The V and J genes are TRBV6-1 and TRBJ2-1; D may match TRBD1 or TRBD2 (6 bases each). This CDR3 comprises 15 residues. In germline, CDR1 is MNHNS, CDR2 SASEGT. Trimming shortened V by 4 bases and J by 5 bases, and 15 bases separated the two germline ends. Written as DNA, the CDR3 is TGTGCCAGCAGTGTTTTTGGGGGGCTTAACAATGAGCAGTTCTTC. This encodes CASSVFGGLNNEQFF.

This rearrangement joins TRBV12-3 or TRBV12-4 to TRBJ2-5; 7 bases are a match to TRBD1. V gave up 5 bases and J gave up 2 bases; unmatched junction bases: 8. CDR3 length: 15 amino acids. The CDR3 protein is CASSPWDSGQETQYF. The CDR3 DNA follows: TGTGCCAGCAGTCCCTGGGACAGCGGACAAGAGACCCAGTACTTC.